The 24 T cell receptor beta chains below come from one sample, sequenced in a study of vaccination and CD4 T cells after COVID-19. Noted time point: late sampling 161 to 241 days after vaccination in a few convalescent patients. The treatment here: approximately nine-day PBMC culture with coronavirus spike peptide pools or control peptides (ViraFEST assay). Once obtained from cultured CD4+ T cells, the DNA was sequenced using the Oncomine TCR Beta short-read assay. TCRdb fed the PCR reads into MiXCR, producing one record per CDR3 protein. The data show some 23,000 distinct CDR3 sequences, 25% to 30% seen once. For these receptors, no antigen is known. Sequences were derived from CD4+ T cells from blood, cultured in vitro, sampled about 7 months after SARS-CoV-2 vaccination. Source of these receptors: a human donor who had recovered from COVID-19.

The CDR3 bases are TGTGCCAGCAGTCCCATAACCCTGGCCGGGACTAGCGGGCTCGAGCAGTACTTC. It translates to CASSPITLAGTSGLEQYF. This rearrangement joins TRBV2 to TRBJ2-7; 12 bases are shared with TRBD2. V trimming: 5 bases; J trimming: 6 bases; junction bases outside the gene matches: 17. CDR1 and CDR2 from the germline V gene are SNHLY and FYNNEI. This CDR3 is 18 amino acids long. Full variable domain (rest looked up from reference TRBV2 and TRBJ2-7): EPEVTQTPSHQVTQMGQEVILRCVPISNHLYFYWYRQILGQKVEFLVSFYNNEISEKSEIFDDQFSVERPDGSNFTLKIRSTKLEDSAMYFCASSPITLAGTSGLEQYFGPGTRLTVT.

The chain combines TRBV20-1 with TRBJ2-5; 7 bases match TRBD2. With 0 bases clipped from V and 5 bases from J, the junction kept 18 bases outside the gene matches. The V gene's germline CDR1 is DFQATT and CDR2 SNEGSKA (reference sequence). The CDR3 is made up of 18 amino acids. DNA of the CDR3: TGCAGTGCTAGAGATCGGAGCGGGGCTAGCGGACTGCGGGAGACCCAGTACTTC. Its translation: CSARDRSGASGLRETQYF.

This clonotype was counted only a few times. The chain couples TRBV2 to TRBJ2-1; 7 nucleotides line up with TRBD2. Germline V lookup: CDR1 SNHLY, CDR2 FYNNEI. The CDR3 totals 14 residues. V lost 2 bases, J lost 8 bases, and 6 bases stayed unmatched. This CDR3 reads CASSELVGGDEQFF. The CDR3 DNA follows: TGTGCCAGCAGTGAACTGGTGGGGGGGGATGAGCAGTTCTTC.

V is TRBV29-1 and J is TRBJ1-2, with D tentatively TRBD1 (5 bases). Between the trimmed V and J ends, which lost 6 bases and 8 bases, there was a span of 13 bases. The V gene's germline CDR1 is SQVTM and CDR2 ANQGSEA. This CDR3 has 11 residues. CDR3 protein: CSVLGDRGYTF. CDR3 DNA: TGCAGCGTCCTGGGGGACCGGGGCTACACCTTC. Full variable domain (remainder filled in from reference TRBV29-1 and TRBJ1-2): SAVISQKPSRDICQRGTSLTIQCQVDSQVTMMFWYRQQPGQSLTLIATANQGSEATYESGFVIDKFPISRPNLTFSTLTVSNMSPEDSSIYLCSVLGDRGYTFGSGTRLTVV.

This clonotype rates as medium-sized (0.01 to 0.1%). This chain connects TRBV28 to TRBJ1-5; the match to TRBD1 covers 8 bases. The CDR3 has 15 amino acids. Looked up from germline, CDR1 is MDHEN and CDR2 is SYDVKM. V shed 3 bases, J shed 7 bases, and the junction held 8 bases outside the gene matches. Here the CDR3 reads CASSFSRAGGQPQHF. CDR3 coding DNA: TGTGCCAGCAGTTTTTCCCGGGCAGGGGGCCAGCCCCAGCATTTT.

About this clonotype: This is likely a read error, given that the CDR3 carries no conserved phenylalanine or tryptophan at its end. This chain uses TRBV10-3 with TRBJ1-2, with TRBD1 identical over 8 bases. J gave up 6 bases and V 4 bases, and 10 bases lay outside the gene matches. The CDR3 sequence is 15 residues long. The germline CDR1 and CDR2 sequences are ENHRY and SYGVKD. The CDR3 bases are TGTGCCATCAGTGGACAGGGGACGACTATGGATGGCTACACCTTG. It encodes CAISGQGTTMDGYTL.

In this sample, this clonotype turned up a few times. This chain links TRBV27 with TRBJ2-7; possibly TRBD1 for D (6 bases). The CDR3 contains 14 residues. Trimming left V 5 bases short and J 2 bases short, with 13 bases between. Germline lookup yields CDR1 MNHEY and CDR2 SMNVEV (reference sequence). Here the CDR3 reads CASSPQGNPYEQYF. CDR3 DNA sequence: TGTGCCAGCAGTCCACAGGGTAATCCCTACGAGCAGTACTTC.

The sample holds a few counts of this clonotype. V is TRBV10-3 and J is TRBJ1-5; D is ambiguous. From germline, CDR1 is ENHRY and CDR2 SYGVKD. Trimming left V 3 bases short and J 4 bases short, with 10 bases between. This CDR3 is 14 amino acids long. CDR3 residues: CAISDPQGNQPQHF. The CDR3 DNA follows: TGTGCCATCAGTGATCCGCAAGGTAATCAGCCCCAGCATTTT.

This clonotype was detected only a few times. The chain employs TRBV6-1 and TRBJ2-2; a weak D match, TRBD2 (5 bases). The CDR3 spans 15 residues. With 8 bases removed from V and 4 bases from J, the gap between germline ends came to 17 bases. Germline V gives CDR1 MNHNS, CDR2 SASEGT. The CDR3 DNA sequence: TGTGCCAGCCTCGCTAGCCCATTTCGCACCGGGGAGCTGTTTTTT. Its protein is CASLASPFRTGELFF.

As for this clonotype: The germline gene is not matched at one end of the junction; a read error may be the cause. The genes are TRBV6-6 and TRBJ1-2; D remains unclear. The CDR3 contains 12 residues. Per the germline V gene, CDR1 is MNHNY and CDR2 is SVGAGI (reference sequence). As DNA, the CDR3 is TGTGCCAGCAGTTCCGGGTTCTATGGCTACGCCTTC. Protein product: CASSSGFYGYAF.

CDR3 nucleotides: TGTGCCATCAGTGGAAGGGTGAACACTGAAGCTTTCTTT. Translating it yields CAISGRVNTEAFF. This rearrangement joins TRBV10-3 to TRBJ1-1; no definite D call. Between the trimmed V and J ends, which lost 4 bases and 0 bases, there was a span of 6 bases. CDR3 size: 13 residues. CDR1 and CDR2 (germline): ENHRY, SYGVKD.

The rearrangement uses TRBV6-2 or TRBV6-3 and TRBJ2-6, with D tentatively TRBD1 (6 bases). Germline assignment: CDR1 MNHEY and CDR2 SVGEGT. The V and J ends lost 6 bases and 0 bases respectively, with 21 bases between them. The CDR3 contains 19 residues. This CDR3 is CASSSPTTGSNSGANVLTF. Here the CDR3 DNA reads TGTGCCAGCAGCTCCCCCACCACAGGGTCCAACTCTGGGGCCAACGTCCTGACTTTC.

The chain's CDR3 is CASSLAGQNEKLFF. In DNA form, the CDR3 reads TGTGCCAGCAGCTTAGCGGGACAGAATGAAAAACTGTTTTTT. The rearrangement joins TRBV7-9 to TRBJ1-4; 7 bases fit TRBD1. CDR1 and CDR2 from the germline V gene are SEHNR and FQNEAQ (reference sequence). V lost 0 bases to trimming and J lost 5 bases; unmatched junction nucleotides: 0. This CDR3 spans 14 amino acids.

This clonotype is a singleton in its sample. V is TRBV18 and J is TRBJ1-2, with TRBD1 matching over 9 bases. The V and J ends lost 3 bases and 6 bases, in that order; junction bases with no gene match: 8. Germline assignment: CDR1 KGHSH and CDR2 LQKENI. This CDR3 is 15 amino acids long. CDR3 DNA sequence: TGTGCCAGCTCACCCCGGGACAGGGAGCACGATGGCTACACCTTC. Its translation: CASSPRDREHDGYTF.

This sequence joins TRBV2 and TRBJ2-3; D remains ambiguous. The CDR3 runs 14 residues. V was shortened by 4 bases and J by 0 bases, with 8 bases between the two germline ends. The germline V gene has CDR1 SNHLY and CDR2 FYNNEI. The CDR3 reads CASSALLSTDTQYF. The CDR3 DNA is TGTGCCAGCAGTGCGCTTTTGAGCACAGATACGCAGTATTTT. Drawing the rest from reference TRBV2 and TRBJ2-3, the complete variable domain is EPEVTQTPSHQVTQMGQEVILRCVPISNHLYFYWYRQILGQKVEFLVSFYNNEISEKSEIFDDQFSVERPDGSNFTLKIRSTKLEDSAMYFCASSALLSTDTQYFGPGTRLTVL.

This clonotype was found a few times. The rearrangement links TRBV7-9 to TRBJ2-3; no firm D call. The CDR3 loop spans 11 amino acids. Germline CDR1 SEHNR, CDR2 FQNEAQ (reference sequence). The germline V and J ends were trimmed by 6 bases and 9 bases, with 10 bases remaining between them. The CDR3 region is CASRHEATQYF. The CDR3 DNA is TGTGCCAGCAGACACGAAGCAACGCAGTATTTT.

The chain links TRBV20-1 to TRBJ1-5, with D unresolved. The CDR3 runs to 15 residues. V lost 0 bases and J 3 bases, leaving 12 bases between the germline ends. From germline, CDR1 is DFQATT and CDR2 SNEGSKA (reference sequence). CDR3 nucleotide sequence: TGCAGTGCTAGAGACTACAAACAAGTCAATCAGCCCCAGCATTTT. Amino acids: CSARDYKQVNQPQHF.

This clonotype was counted only a few times. The V and J genes are TRBV6-5 and TRBJ2-7, with 8 bases matching TRBD2. The germline V gene encodes CDR1 MNHEY and CDR2 SVGAGI. This CDR3 region has 15 residues. The V segment lost 2 bases and the J segment 4 bases; nucleotides outside the gene matches: 7. The CDR3 spells CASSYATSGKYEQYF. DNA for the CDR3: TGTGCCAGCAGTTACGCCACTAGCGGCAAATACGAGCAGTACTTC.

In this sample, this clonotype turned up a few times. This chain uses TRBV7-6 with TRBJ2-1; TRBD2 might be the D (6 bases). Germline CDR1 SGHVS, CDR2 FNYEAQ. The CDR3 is 14 amino acids. The V gene lost 4 bases and the J gene lost 7 bases, with 14 bases spanning the gap. Here the CDR3 reads CASSSRGLINEQFF. The DNA of the CDR3 is TGTGCCAGCAGCTCGAGGGGACTCATAAATGAGCAGTTCTTC.

The genes are TRBV28 and TRBJ2-6, with D maybe TRBD1 (6 bases). CDR1 MDHEN and CDR2 SYDVKM come from the germline V gene. V was cut by 7 bases and J by 2 bases, with 9 bases left in between. The CDR3 totals 14 residues. CDR3 nucleotides: TGTGCCAGCACGAAGGGGGCTGGGGCCAACGTCCTGACTTTC. As protein: CASTKGAGANVLTF. Looking up the rest from reference TRBV28 and TRBJ2-6 gives the full variable domain: DVKVTQSSRYLVKRTGEKVFLECVQDMDHENMFWYRQDPGLGLRLIYFSYDVKMKEKGDIPEGYSVSREKKERFSLILESASTNQTSMYLCASTKGAGANVLTFGAGSRLTVL.

The J gene is TRBJ2-1, the V gene TRBV9; D is ambiguous. Germline V gene data show CDR1 as SGDLS and CDR2 as YYNGEE. V was trimmed by 4 bases and J by 6 bases, leaving 23 bases between them. There are 17 residues in the CDR3. CDR3 protein: CASSRTPWEGNGNEQFF. DNA for the CDR3: TGTGCCAGCAGCCGTACCCCTTGGGAAGGGAATGGCAATGAGCAGTTCTTC.

The chain carries TRBV12-3 or TRBV12-4 and TRBJ2-7; 9 bases are shared with TRBD1. The V segment lost 1 base and the J segment 5 bases; nucleotides outside the gene matches: 3. The CDR3 sequence is 14 residues long. The DNA of the CDR3 is TGTGCCAGCAGTTTAGGGGACAGGGTCAACGAGCAGTACTTC. This gives the protein CASSLGDRVNEQYF.

This clonotype was picked up many times. The rearrangement uses TRBV15 and TRBJ2-1; D unclear. Germline V gene data show CDR1 as LNHNV and CDR2 as YYDKDF (reference sequence). The CDR3 has 15 residues. Trimming removed 0 bases from V and 3 bases from J, with 9 bases in between. CDR3 residues: CATSRDFQVYNEQFF. In DNA, the CDR3 is TGTGCCACCAGCAGAGACTTTCAGGTCTACAATGAGCAGTTCTTC.

This clonotype showed up many times. The CDR3 bases are TGCAGTGGGAGTGGAGGACTAGCGGGAGGAGATGAGACCCAGTACTTC. Encoded protein: CSGSGGLAGGDETQYF. The chain has TRBV20-1 and TRBJ2-5; 14 positions match TRBD2. CDR1 and CDR2 (germline): DFQATT, SNEGSKA (reference sequence). With 7 bases clipped from V and 5 bases from J, the junction kept 12 bases outside the gene matches. The CDR3 extends over 16 amino acids.